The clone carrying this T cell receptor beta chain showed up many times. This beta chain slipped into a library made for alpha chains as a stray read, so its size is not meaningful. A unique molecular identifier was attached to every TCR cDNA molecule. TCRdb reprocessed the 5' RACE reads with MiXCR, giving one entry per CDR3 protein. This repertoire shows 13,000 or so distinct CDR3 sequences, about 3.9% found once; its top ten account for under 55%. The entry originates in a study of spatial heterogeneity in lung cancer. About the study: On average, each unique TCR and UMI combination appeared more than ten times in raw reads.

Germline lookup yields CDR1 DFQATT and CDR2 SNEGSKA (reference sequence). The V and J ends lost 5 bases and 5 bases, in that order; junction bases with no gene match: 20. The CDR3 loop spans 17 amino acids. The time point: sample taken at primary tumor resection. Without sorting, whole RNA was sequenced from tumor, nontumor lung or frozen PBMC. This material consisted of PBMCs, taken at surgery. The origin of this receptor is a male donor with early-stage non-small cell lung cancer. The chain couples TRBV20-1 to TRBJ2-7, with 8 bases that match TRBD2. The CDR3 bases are TGCAGTGCTCCTCCCCGTTCGCCGGGAGGGCCTGGGAACGAGCAGTACTTC. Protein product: CSAPPRSPGGPGNEQYF.